This TCR beta chain stems from a study of T cells expressing NK-cell markers. Study as a whole: Eight donors were sequenced, of whom seven were HCMV-seropositive, while the remaining one was HCMV-seronegative. Findings of the study overall: In several donors, dominant clonotypes made up roughly 28.3-65% of CD3+CD56-NKG2C+ cells. Certain NKG2C+ T cell clones were expanded, and their HCMV specificity remained unclear.

As the method of synthesis, 5'RACE template switching with UMIs yielded TCR beta cDNA. No DNA is given; TCRdb re-called the 5' RACE reads and lists each CDR3 protein once. The listing records roughly 160,000 distinct CDR3 sequences. Note on this clonotype: What it binds is unknown.

Germline V gives CDR1 MNHNY, CDR2 SVGAGI (reference sequence). The CDR3 runs to 12 residues. The specimen sequenced was blood T cells: a sorted CD56 or NKG2C T cell subset, CD4+ or CD8+ T cells, or bulk PBMC T cells (not recorded which). The J gene is TRBJ1-4, the V gene TRBV6-6. The sequence was obtained from a man aged 18-69 years in good health. CDR3 in amino acids: CASSYSDGKLFF.